This TCR beta chain was identified during a study of cytomegalovirus exposure and HLA in healthy donors. This table comes from immunoSEQ multiplex PCR, and its TCRdb copy is limited to in-frame clones, with some not included. Of under 250,000 clones listed, 80% to 90% are singletons. CDR3 size: 14 residues. Per germline, CDR1 SNHLY and CDR2 FYNNEI. Trimming stripped 1 base from V and 7 bases from J, with 13 bases between. This clone is a singleton in its sample. Its cognate antigen is unknown. Study-wide points: First-cohort TCR clusters were later found to tend to co-occur in the approximately 120 validation repertoires.

This rearrangement joins TRBV2 to TRBJ1-2; D uncertain. The sample comprised PBMCs. The TCR originated in a woman younger than 35 in good health and CMV-seropositive. In DNA form, the CDR3 reads TGTGCCAGCAGTGAAGGCGGGTATGTTAGTGGCTACACCTTC. Encoded protein: CASSEGGYVSGYTF. Full variable domain (missing parts from reference TRBV2 and TRBJ1-2): EPEVTQTPSHQVTQMGQEVILRCVPISNHLYFYWYRQILGQKVEFLVSFYNNEISEKSEIFDDQFSVERPDGSNFTLKIRSTKLEDSAMYFCASSEGGYVSGYTFGSGTRLTVV.